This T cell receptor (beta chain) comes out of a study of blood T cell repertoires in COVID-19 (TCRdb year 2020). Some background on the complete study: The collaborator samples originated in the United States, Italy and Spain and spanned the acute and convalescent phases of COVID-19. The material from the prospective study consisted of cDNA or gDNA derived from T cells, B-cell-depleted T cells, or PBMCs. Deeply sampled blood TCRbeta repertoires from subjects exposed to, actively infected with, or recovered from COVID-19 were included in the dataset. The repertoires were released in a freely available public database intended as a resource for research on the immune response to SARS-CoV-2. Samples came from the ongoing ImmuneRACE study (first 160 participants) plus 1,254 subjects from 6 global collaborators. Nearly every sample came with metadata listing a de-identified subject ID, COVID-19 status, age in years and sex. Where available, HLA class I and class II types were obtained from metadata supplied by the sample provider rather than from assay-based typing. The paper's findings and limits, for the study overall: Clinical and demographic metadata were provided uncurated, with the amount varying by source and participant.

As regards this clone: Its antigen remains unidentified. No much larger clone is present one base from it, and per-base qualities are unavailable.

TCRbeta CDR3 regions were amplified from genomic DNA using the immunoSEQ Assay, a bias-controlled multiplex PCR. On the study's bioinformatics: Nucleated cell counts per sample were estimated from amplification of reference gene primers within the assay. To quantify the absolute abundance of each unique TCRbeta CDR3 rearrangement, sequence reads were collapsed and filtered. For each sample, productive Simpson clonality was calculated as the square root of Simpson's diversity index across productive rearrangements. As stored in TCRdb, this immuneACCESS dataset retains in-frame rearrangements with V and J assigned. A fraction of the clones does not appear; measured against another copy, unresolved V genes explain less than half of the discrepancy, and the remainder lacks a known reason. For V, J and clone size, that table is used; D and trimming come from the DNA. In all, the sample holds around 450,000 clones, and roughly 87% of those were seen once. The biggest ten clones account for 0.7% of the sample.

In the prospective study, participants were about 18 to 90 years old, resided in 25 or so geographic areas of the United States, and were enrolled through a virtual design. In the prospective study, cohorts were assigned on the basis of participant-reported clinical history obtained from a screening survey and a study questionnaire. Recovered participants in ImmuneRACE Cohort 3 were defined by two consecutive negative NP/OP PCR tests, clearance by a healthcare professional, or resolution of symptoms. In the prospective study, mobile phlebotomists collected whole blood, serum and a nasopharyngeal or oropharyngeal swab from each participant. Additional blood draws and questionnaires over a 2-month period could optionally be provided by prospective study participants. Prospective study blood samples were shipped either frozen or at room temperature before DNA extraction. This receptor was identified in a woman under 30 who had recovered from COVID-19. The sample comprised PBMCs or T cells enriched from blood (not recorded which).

The nucleotide sequence reads TGTGCCAGCAGTGAATTGGGGCGCGAGCAGTACTTC. This is translated as CASSELGREQYF. The chain couples TRBV2 to TRBJ2-7; TRBD1 is a weak D gene call, 5 bases matching. The CDR3 runs 12 residues from the cysteine to the phenylalanine. This entry keeps only the CDR3 DNA: 36 bases, framed from base 1. V loses 2 bases of germline sequence and J loses 6 bases, and the interval between the two ends is 8 bases. Looking up the germline V gene yields CDR1 SNHLY and CDR2 FYNNEI.